These T cell receptor beta chains were read from a single sample in a study of control samples from healthy donors and cancer patients. Here immunoSEQ multiplex PCR was the method, and the copy in TCRdb shows in-frame clones only, minus some. The sample yields about 190,000 clones, about 90% seen once. The material sequenced was blood. The source of these receptors is a man aged 25 to 40 in good health. CDR3s include the opening cysteine and the closing phenylalanine or tryptophan. The D gene is left open where the match is weak. The size of a clone is reported for some rows only, either as once, few or many, or as a class for expanded clones.

D,V,size,J,CDR3,DNA
.,TRBV6-6,.,TRBJ1-1,CASGKLGTEAFF,TGTGCCAGCGGTAAGTTAGGAACTGAAGCTTTCTTT
.,TRBV27,.,TRBJ1-1,CASSIQGRREAFF,TGTGCCAGCAGTATCCAGGGGCGACGGGAAGCTTTCTTT
TRBD2,TRBV5-1,.,TRBJ2-1,CASSLFPPSGGAYEQFF,TGCGCCAGCAGCTTGTTCCCGCCGAGCGGGGGGGCATATGAGCAGTTCTTC
TRBD1,TRBV5-1,few,TRBJ1-2,CASSLIQGDNYGYTF,TGCGCCAGCAGCTTGATACAGGGGGACAACTATGGCTACACCTTC
.,TRBV3-1/TRBV3-2,few,TRBJ1-6,CASSQDIRNSPLHF,TGTGCCAGCAGCCAAGATATTCGGAATTCACCCCTCCACTTT
TRBD2,TRBV27,once,TRBJ2-1,CASTPGLGYNEQFF,TGTGCCAGCACTCCGGGACTAGGCTACAATGAGCAGTTCTTC
.,TRBV27,.,TRBJ1-1,CASSFTGNTEAFF,TGTGCCAGCAGTTTTACGGGGAACACTGAAGCTTTCTTT
.,TRBV9,once,TRBJ1-6,CASSVGAGEDSPLHF,TGTGCCAGCAGCGTAGGGGCAGGGGAAGATTCACCCCTCCACTTT
.,TRBV9,once,TRBJ2-7,CASSVGWASFPEQYF,TGTGCCAGCAGCGTAGGGTGGGCGTCGTTCCCCGAGCAGTACTTC
.,TRBV5-1,many,TRBJ1-6,CASSIQSYNSPLHF,TGCGCCAGCAGTATCCAGAGCTATAATTCACCCCTCCACTTT
.,TRBV2,.,TRBJ1-1,CATSRKFNTEAFF,TGTGCCACCTCTCGGAAATTCAACACTGAAGCTTTCTTT
.,TRBV2,.,TRBJ1-1,CAGGEGRNANTEAFF,TGTGCAGGGGGGGAGGGACGGAATGCCAACACTGAAGCTTTCTTT
.,TRBV5-8,.,TRBJ1-1,CASSLGTVNTEAFF,TGTGCCAGCAGCTTGGGGACGGTGAACACTGAAGCTTTCTTT
TRBD1,TRBV5-4,.,TRBJ2-1,CASSPAGQGAVYEQFF,TGTGCCAGCAGCCCCGCGGGACAGGGGGCCGTATATGAGCAGTTCTTC
.,TRBV9,once,TRBJ2-1,CASSVGQSSYNEQFF,TGTGCCAGCAGCGTAGGACAGAGCTCCTACAATGAGCAGTTCTTC
.,TRBV5-6,.,TRBJ1-2,CASSFQGTSNYGYTF,TGTGCCAGCAGCTTCCAGGGGACGTCTAACTATGGCTACACCTTC
.,TRBV19,.,TRBJ1-3,CASSHFGGSQFSGNTIYF,TGTGCCAGTAGTCATTTCGGAGGCAGTCAATTTTCTGGAAACACCATATATTTT
.,TRBV19,.,TRBJ2-7,CASSIDDGGYEQYF,TGTGCCAGTAGTATAGATGACGGGGGCTACGAGCAGTACTTC
.,TRBV12-3/TRBV12-4,once,TRBJ1-5,CASSLQGRQPQHF,TGTGCCAGCAGTTTGCAGGGGAGGCAGCCCCAGCATTTT
.,TRBV14,.,TRBJ1-3,CASSQEGAIPIYF,TGTGCCAGCAGCCAAGAAGGGGCAATCCCCATATATTTT
TRBD1,TRBV13,.,TRBJ1-2,CASSLAASGGETHQGYTF,TGTGCCAGCAGCTTAGCCGCTTCAGGGGGCGAGACCCATCAAGGCTACACCTTC
.,TRBV5-6,.,TRBJ1-5,CASQGRDQPQHF,TGTGCCAGCCAGGGCAGGGATCAGCCCCAGCATTTT
.,TRBV19,.,TRBJ1-6,CASSIVSHYNSPLHF,TGTGCCAGTAGTATTGTGTCCCACTATAATTCACCCCTCCACTTT
.,TRBV5-1,.,TRBJ1-5,CASSRDSYSNQPQHF,TGCGCCAGCAGCCGCGACAGTTATAGCAATCAGCCCCAGCATTTT
.,TRBV30,once,TRBJ1-2,CAWSVPIDRNGYTF,TGTGCCTGGAGTGTACCCATCGACAGAAACGGCTACACCTTC
TRBD2,TRBV3-1/TRBV3-2,.,TRBJ2-1,CASRLFGGGGDNNEQFF,TGTGCCAGCAGGCTGTTCGGCGGGGGGGGCGACAACAATGAGCAGTTCTTC
TRBD2,TRBV5-4,.,TRBJ2-1,CASMGGGSYNEQFF,TGTGCCAGCATGGGGGGGGGCTCCTACAATGAGCAGTTCTTC
.,TRBV27,.,TRBJ1-6,CASSSGSLNSPLHF,TGTGCCAGCAGTTCCGGGTCGCTAAATTCACCCCTCCACTTT
TRBD1,TRBV7-9,.,TRBJ1-2,CASSSQGDGYTF,TGTGCCAGCAGCTCACAGGGGGACGGCTACACCTTC
.,TRBV6-2/TRBV6-3,.,TRBJ2-1,CASSYEGGRSYNEQFF,TGTGCCAGCAGTTATGAGGGGGGCCGCTCCTACAATGAGCAGTTCTTC
.,TRBV11-3,.,TRBJ1-2,CASSLEGGYGYTF,TGTGCCAGCAGCCTAGAGGGGGGGTATGGCTACACCTTC
.,TRBV10-3,.,TRBJ1-2,CAIMAGKNRHYGYTF,TGTGCCATCATGGCAGGGAAGAATCGCCACTATGGCTACACCTTC
.,TRBV10-3,.,TRBJ2-7,CAISERGRTEQYF,TGTGCCATCAGTGAACGGGGCCGTACCGAGCAGTACTTC
TRBD1,TRBV6-1,.,TRBJ2-7,CASSEYPAGQGGEEQYF,TGTGCCAGCAGTGAATATCCCGCGGGACAGGGGGGGGAAGAGCAGTACTTC
TRBD1,TRBV19,.,TRBJ1-2,CATWEDRGRLYGYTF,TGTGCCACCTGGGAGGACAGGGGGCGTCTCTATGGCTACACCTTC
.,TRBV4-1,.,TRBJ1-5,CASSQVGGAGNQPQHF,TGCGCCAGCAGCCAAGTGGGGGGGGCAGGGAATCAGCCCCAGCATTTT
.,TRBV5-1,.,TRBJ1-2,CASSLAVQPYGYTF,TGCGCCAGCAGCTTGGCCGTACAGCCCTATGGCTACACCTTC
.,TRBV5-6,.,TRBJ2-1,CASSNRDNEQFF,TGTGCCAGCAGTAACAGGGACAATGAGCAGTTCTTC
.,TRBV5-5,.,TRBJ1-1,CASSLYWDGTEAFF,TGTGCCAGCAGCTTGTATTGGGATGGCACTGAAGCTTTCTTT
TRBD1,TRBV7-9,.,TRBJ2-7,CASSLDITAGGNYEQYF,TGTGCCAGCAGCTTAGATATTACGGCAGGGGGTAACTACGAGCAGTACTTC
TRBD1,TRBV24-1,.,TRBJ1-6,CATSSPAGGESPLHF,TGTGCCACCAGTTCGCCGGCAGGGGGCGAATCACCCCTCCACTTT
.,TRBV7-2,.,TRBJ1-2,CASSLARGDKESNYGYTF,TGTGCCAGCAGCTTAGCGAGAGGGGACAAGGAGAGTAACTATGGCTACACCTTC
TRBD1,TRBV7-9,.,TRBJ2-3,CASSPVTGAPTDTQYF,TGTGCCAGCAGCCCCGTGACAGGGGCTCCCACAGATACGCAGTATTTT
.,TRBV6-5,.,TRBJ1-5,CASSPEIGNQPQHF,TGTGCCAGCAGTCCCGAGATTGGCAATCAGCCCCAGCATTTT
TRBD2,TRBV11-2,.,TRBJ2-1,CASSLNSGGAGEQFF,TGTGCCAGCAGCCTGAATAGCGGGGGGGCCGGTGAGCAGTTCTTC
.,TRBV6-5,.,TRBJ1-5,CASSPTGSNQPQHF,TGTGCCAGCAGCCCGACTGGTAGCAATCAGCCCCAGCATTTT
.,TRBV2,.,TRBJ1-4,CASRTNRAEVANEKLFF,TGTGCCAGCAGAACTAACAGGGCGGAGGTCGCTAATGAAAAACTGTTTTTT
TRBD1,TRBV3-1/TRBV3-2,.,TRBJ2-5,CASSDPGQAQYF,TGTGCCAGCAGCGACCCGGGACAGGCCCAGTACTTC